The clone carrying this T cell receptor (beta chain) has a count of ten or more. The record originates from a study of T cells in Graves' hyperthyroidism and ophthalmopathy. Amplification of TCR beta CDR3 regions used RNA as the template. Initially, a first-round RT-PCR of the TCR CDR3 employed the HTBI primer set. TCRdb re-called the multiplex PCR reads through MiXCR, storing one row per CDR3 protein. This sample has about 620,000 distinct CDR3 sequences, with about a sixth found just once. The specimen sequenced was blood. The sequence derives from a woman in her 30s with Graves' hyperthyroidism.

The CDR3: CASSDGISGANVLTF. CDR3 bases: TGTGCCAGCAGTGATGGCATCTCTGGGGCCAACGTCCTGACTTTC. The chain is built from TRBV6-1 and TRBJ2-6; D call uncertain. The CDR3 has 15 residues. V lost 3 bases and J lost 0, with 6 bases in between. Germline lookup yields CDR1 MNHNS and CDR2 SASEGT.